This TCR beta chain was retrieved from a study of beta chain features in type 1 diabetes. The study, taken as a whole, reports: Cells with high TCR expression could be over-represented when cDNA is sequenced. TCRB CDR3s were moderately but significantly shorter in Type 1 diabetes patients in all four CD4+ subsets.

cDNA synthesis used the whole RNA isolate, giving expressed TCRB sequences. The data were produced by immunoSEQ multiplex PCR, yet TCRdb's version contains in-frame clones alone and is incomplete. The data contain around 150,000 clones, 50% to 70% of them seen just once; the ten biggest clones take up around 0.08%. A remark on this clone: The antigen is unknown.

V was clipped by 3 bases and J by 9 bases, with 12 bases between them. Germline V CDR1 and CDR2: SGHDN, FVKESK. The CDR3 runs 13 residues. The receptor's source is a man between 25 and 39 years old with type 1 diabetes. The sequenced sample was naive CD4+ T cells from blood. The chain links TRBV14 to TRBJ2-1, with D tentatively TRBD1 (5 bases). The CDR3 DNA follows: TGTGCCAGCAGCCACTTAACAGGTGGTGAGCAGTTCTTC. Protein product: CASSHLTGGEQFF.